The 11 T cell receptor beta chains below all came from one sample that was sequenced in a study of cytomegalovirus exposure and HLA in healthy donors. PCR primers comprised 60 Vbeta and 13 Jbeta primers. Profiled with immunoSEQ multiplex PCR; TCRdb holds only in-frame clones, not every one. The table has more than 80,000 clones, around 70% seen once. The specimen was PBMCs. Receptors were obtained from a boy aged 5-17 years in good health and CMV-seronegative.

Here the CDR3 reads CASSGSGSHEQFF. The CDR3 region has the DNA TGCGCCAGCAGCGGGAGCGGGAGCCATGAGCAGTTCTTC. V and J are TRBV5-1 and TRBJ2-1; 8 bases are a match to TRBD2. The CDR3 length is 13 residues. Germline V gene data show CDR1 as SGHRS and CDR2 as YFSETQ. The junction had 5 bases not matched to a gene; V was cut back by 4 bases and J by 8 bases.

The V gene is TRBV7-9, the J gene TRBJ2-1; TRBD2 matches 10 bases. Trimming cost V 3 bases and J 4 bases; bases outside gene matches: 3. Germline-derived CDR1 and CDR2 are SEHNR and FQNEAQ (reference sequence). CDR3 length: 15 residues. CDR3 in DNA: TGTGCCAGCAGCTTTAAGCGGGAGGGATACAATGAGCAGTTCTTC. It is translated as CASSFKREGYNEQFF. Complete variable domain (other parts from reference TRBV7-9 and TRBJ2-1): DTGVSQNPRHKITKRGQNVTFRCDPISEHNRLYWYRQTLGQGPEFLTYFQNEAQLEKSRLLSDRFSAERPKGSFSTLEIQRTEQGDSAMYLCASSFKREGYNEQFFGPGTRLTVL.

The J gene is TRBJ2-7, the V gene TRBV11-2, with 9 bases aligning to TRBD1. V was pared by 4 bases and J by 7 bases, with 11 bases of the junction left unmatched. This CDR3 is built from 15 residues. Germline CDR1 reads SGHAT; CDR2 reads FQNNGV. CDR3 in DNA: TGTGCCAGCAGCTCCCTCCGGGACAGGGTGCGGGAGCAGTACTTC. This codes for CASSSLRDRVREQYF.

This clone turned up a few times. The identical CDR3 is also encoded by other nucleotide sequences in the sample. CDR3 nucleotide sequence: TGTGCCACCAGCAGAGAAAGGGGTTCCTACGAGCAGTACTTC. Its protein product is CATSRERGSYEQYF. The rearrangement joins TRBV15 to TRBJ2-7; maybe TRBD1 (5 bases). Germline CDR1 LNHNV, CDR2 YYDKDF (reference sequence). Deletions cut 0 bases from V and 1 base from J, with 7 bases between. The CDR3 contains 14 residues.

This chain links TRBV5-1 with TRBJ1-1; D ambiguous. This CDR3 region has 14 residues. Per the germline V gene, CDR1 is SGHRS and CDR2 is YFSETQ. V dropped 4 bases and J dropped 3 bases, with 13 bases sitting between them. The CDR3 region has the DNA TGCGCCAGCAGCCCGAAAATACGAGACACTGAAGCTTTCTTT. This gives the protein CASSPKIRDTEAFF. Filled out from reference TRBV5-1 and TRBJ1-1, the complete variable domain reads KAGVTQTPRYLIKTRGQQVTLSCSPISGHRSVSWYQQTPGQGLQFLFEYFSETQRNKGNFPGRFSGRQFSNSRSEMNVSTLELGDSALYLCASSPKIRDTEAFFGQGTRLTVV.

DNA for the CDR3: TGCAGCGTTGAAGTGTTGGAGGGCACAGATACGCAGTATTTT. Its translation is CSVEVLEGTDTQYF. The chain has TRBV29-1 and TRBJ2-3; a weak D match, TRBD2 (5 bases). The CDR3 loop spans 14 amino acids. V lost 1 base, J lost 1 base, and 9 bases lay in between. Looked up from germline, CDR1 is SQVTM and CDR2 is ANQGSEA.

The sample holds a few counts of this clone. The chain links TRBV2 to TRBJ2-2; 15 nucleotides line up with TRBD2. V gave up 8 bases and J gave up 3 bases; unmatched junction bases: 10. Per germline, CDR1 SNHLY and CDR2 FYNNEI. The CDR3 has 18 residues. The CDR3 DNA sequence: TGTGCCAGCTCCCCCCGCGGACTAGCGGGGGGGGACACCGGGGAGCTGTTTTTT. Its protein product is CASSPRGLAGGDTGELFF.

The CDR3 is CASSWGQNTEAFF. The CDR3 region has the DNA TGTGCCAGCAGTTGGGGACAGAACACTGAAGCTTTCTTT. This chain links TRBV6-5 with TRBJ1-1; D is possibly TRBD1 (6 bases). The germline V gene has CDR1 MNHEY and CDR2 SVGAGI. There are 13 residues in the CDR3. Trimming shortened V by 4 bases and J by 1 base, and 7 bases separated the two germline ends.

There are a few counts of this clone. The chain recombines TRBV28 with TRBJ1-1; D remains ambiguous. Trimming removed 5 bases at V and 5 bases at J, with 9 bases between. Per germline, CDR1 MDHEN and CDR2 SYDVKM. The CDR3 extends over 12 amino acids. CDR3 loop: CASSLQKTEAFF. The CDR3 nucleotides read TGTGCCAGCAGTCTTCAGAAGACTGAAGCTTTCTTT. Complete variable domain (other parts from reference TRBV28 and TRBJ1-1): DVKVTQSSRYLVKRTGEKVFLECVQDMDHENMFWYRQDPGLGLRLIYFSYDVKMKEKGDIPEGYSVSREKKERFSLILESASTNQTSMYLCASSLQKTEAFFGQGTRLTVV.

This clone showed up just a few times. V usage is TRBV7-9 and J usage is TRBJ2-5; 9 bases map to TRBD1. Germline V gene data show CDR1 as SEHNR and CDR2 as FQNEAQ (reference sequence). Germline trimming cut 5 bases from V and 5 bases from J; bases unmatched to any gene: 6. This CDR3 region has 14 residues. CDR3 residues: CASSLDRGGETQYF. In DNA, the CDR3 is TGTGCCAGCAGCCTGGACAGGGGAGGGGAGACCCAGTACTTC.

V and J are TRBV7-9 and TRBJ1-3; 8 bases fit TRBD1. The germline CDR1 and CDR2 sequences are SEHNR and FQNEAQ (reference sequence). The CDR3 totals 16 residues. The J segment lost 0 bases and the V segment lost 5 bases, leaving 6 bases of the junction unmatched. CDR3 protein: CASSARTGSSGNTIYF. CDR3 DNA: TGTGCCAGCAGCGCTCGGACAGGGAGCTCTGGAAACACCATATATTTT.